This TCR beta chain was identified in a study of cytomegalovirus exposure and HLA in healthy donors. Study-wide points: Presence/absence analysis assumed near-uniform sequencing depth across donors. A later analysis, which compared TCR beta chains of equal frequency, found the HLA-associated ones more clonally expanded. Later analysis showed TCR association rates varying by HLA locus, highest for DRB1 and lowest for HLA-C. In a later analysis, TCR beta V- and J-gene trimming was associated with a missense DCLRE1C variant.

A remark on this clone: Its antigen remains unidentified.

The PCR used 60 Vbeta and 13 Jbeta primers. The table came from immunoSEQ multiplex PCR; TCRdb's copy has only in-frame clones and leaves some out. The sample consists of some 150,000 clones, 79% of them appearing once. The origin of this receptor is a man aged 40-49 years in good health and CMV-seronegative. Material: PBMCs.

The CDR3 DNA follows: TGTGCCAGCTCAGTTTCGGGAACAGATACGCAGTATTTT. It translates to CASSVSGTDTQYF. The V and J genes are TRBV18 and TRBJ2-3, with D possibly being TRBD2 (5 bases). Between the trimmed V and J ends, which lost 5 bases and 3 bases, there was a span of 9 bases. From germline, CDR1 is KGHSH and CDR2 LQKENI. The CDR3 is made up of 13 amino acids.